This T cell receptor beta chain emerged from a study of cytomegalovirus exposure and HLA in healthy donors. This clone was counted a single time. Antigen specificity is unknown. The V and J ends lost 2 bases and 4 bases respectively, with 8 bases between them. The CDR3 covers 13 residues. In germline, CDR1 is MNHEY, CDR2 SMNVEV (reference sequence). PCR involved 60 Vbeta and 13 Jbeta primers. Using immunoSEQ multiplex PCR, the repertoire was profiled, and TCRdb retains in-frame clones only, with some absent. Of about 180,000 clones listed, 55% to 75% are singletons. General study findings and limits: Upon later analysis, TCR association rates were observed to vary by HLA locus, being highest for DRB1 and lowest for HLA-C. Further analysis was carried out later, and it showed several of the most significant clusters appearing linked to common viral pathogens. Presence/absence analyses treated sequencing depth as roughly uniform across donors. TCR beta V segments were, for the most part, productive about 87% or about 30% of the time in an earlier analysis.

This TCR derives from a human donor in good health. The chain uses TRBV27 and TRBJ2-5; D unclear. Sequencing was performed on PBMCs. The chain's CDR3 is CASSLGRGETQYF. Written as DNA, the CDR3 is TGTGCCAGCAGTTTAGGCAGAGGAGAGACCCAGTACTTC.